These T cell receptor beta chains were read from a single sample in a study of OX40 agonist ivuxolimab in advanced cancers. TCRdb's copy holds only in-frame clones and misses some; the assay was immunoSEQ multiplex PCR. The data show more than 70,000 clones, approximately 78% seen once. The source was CD4+ or CD8+ T cells sorted from blood, collected in a trial of the OX40 agonist ivuxolimab. The receptors come from an adult with an advanced solid tumor such as melanoma, head and neck, liver or kidney cancer. CDR3s include the opening cysteine and the closing phenylalanine or tryptophan. Each record gives: J gene, D gene, V gene, clone size, CDR3 protein, CDR3 DNA. D genes are given only for firm matches. Not every row has a clone size; where given, it reads once, few, many or a size class.

j_gene: TRBJ2-1
d_gene: .
v_gene: TRBV2
abundance: once
CDR3aa: CASGSYNEQFF
CDR3nt: TGTGCCAGCGGGAGTTACAATGAGCAGTTCTTC

j_gene: TRBJ2-5
d_gene: .
v_gene: TRBV28
abundance: .
CDR3aa: CASSRGASQETQYF
CDR3nt: TGTGCCAGCAGTCGGGGGGCATCACAAGAGACCCAGTACTTC

j_gene: TRBJ1-1
d_gene: .
v_gene: TRBV29-1
abundance: .
CDR3aa: CSVVDTEAFF
CDR3nt: TGCAGCGTTGTGGACACTGAAGCTTTCTTT

j_gene: TRBJ1-5
d_gene: .
v_gene: TRBV7-8
abundance: .
CDR3aa: CASSWGPLQPQHF
CDR3nt: TGTGCCAGCAGCTGGGGACCCCTCCAGCCCCAGCATTTT

j_gene: TRBJ1-2
d_gene: TRBD1
v_gene: TRBV28
abundance: .
CDR3aa: CASSLGQGRGFGYTF
CDR3nt: TGTGCCAGCAGTTTGGGACAGGGACGAGGTTTTGGCTACACCTTC

j_gene: TRBJ1-3
d_gene: .
v_gene: TRBV4-3
abundance: few
CDR3aa: CASSSGSSGNTIYF
CDR3nt: TGCGCCAGCAGCAGTGGGAGCTCTGGAAACACCATATATTTT

j_gene: TRBJ1-3
d_gene: .
v_gene: TRBV16
abundance: few
CDR3aa: CASSQSSVNSGNTIYF
CDR3nt: TGTGCCAGCAGCCAATCCTCCGTAAACTCTGGAAACACCATATATTTT

j_gene: TRBJ1-4
d_gene: TRBD1
v_gene: TRBV4-2
abundance: .
CDR3aa: CASSPRQGATNEKLFF
CDR3nt: TGTGCCAGCAGCCCCCGGCAGGGGGCAACTAATGAAAAACTGTTTTTT

j_gene: TRBJ1-1
d_gene: .
v_gene: TRBV2
abundance: .
CDR3aa: CASTRNAGDEAFF
CDR3nt: TGTGCCAGCACGAGGAATGCAGGGGATGAAGCTTTCTTT

j_gene: TRBJ2-3
d_gene: .
v_gene: TRBV7-2
abundance: once
CDR3aa: CASSPEIMDTQYF
CDR3nt: TGTGCCAGCAGCCCTGAAATCATGGATACGCAGTATTTT

j_gene: TRBJ1-6
d_gene: .
v_gene: TRBV6-5
abundance: .
CDR3aa: CASSYMVRDSPLHF
CDR3nt: TGTGCCAGCAGTTACATGGTCAGAGACTCACCCCTCCACTTT

j_gene: TRBJ2-1
d_gene: TRBD1
v_gene: TRBV18
abundance: .
CDR3aa: CASSPGQGWGEQFF
CDR3nt: TGTGCCAGCTCACCGGGACAGGGGTGGGGTGAGCAGTTCTTC

j_gene: TRBJ1-6
d_gene: TRBD1
v_gene: TRBV6-1
abundance: .
CDR3aa: CASRETGNNNSPLHF
CDR3nt: TGTGCCAGCAGGGAGACAGGGAATAATAATTCACCCCTCCACTTT

j_gene: TRBJ1-6
d_gene: .
v_gene: TRBV2
abundance: .
CDR3aa: CASSGGTNFNSPLHF
CDR3nt: TGTGCCAGCAGTGGGGGGACAAATTTTAATTCACCCCTCCACTTT

j_gene: TRBJ2-3
d_gene: TRBD2
v_gene: TRBV7-3
abundance: .
CDR3aa: CASSLTASGGAISSTDTQYF
CDR3nt: TGTGCCAGCAGCTTAACTGCTAGCGGGGGGGCCATTTCTAGCACAGATACGCAGTATTTT

j_gene: TRBJ1-5
d_gene: .
v_gene: TRBV28
abundance: .
CDR3aa: CASPRTGAGNQPQHF
CDR3nt: TGTGCCAGCCCACGAACGGGGGCAGGCAATCAGCCCCAGCATTTT

j_gene: TRBJ2-5
d_gene: TRBD2
v_gene: TRBV11-2
abundance: once
CDR3aa: CASSLGRLAGTETQYF
CDR3nt: TGTGCCAGCAGCTTAGGTAGACTAGCGGGAACGGAGACCCAGTACTTC

j_gene: TRBJ1-4
d_gene: .
v_gene: TRBV2
abundance: .
CDR3aa: CASSVGANEKLFF
CDR3nt: TGTGCCAGCAGTGTAGGGGCTAATGAAAAACTGTTTTTT

j_gene: TRBJ1-4
d_gene: .
v_gene: TRBV21-1
abundance: .
CDR3aa: CASSRGKGQGNEKLFF
CDR3nt: TGTGCCAGCAGCCGAGGGAAGGGACAGGGTAATGAAAAACTGTTTTTT

j_gene: TRBJ2-3
d_gene: TRBD2
v_gene: TRBV19
abundance: .
CDR3aa: CASSPSGTAVSGGMSDTQYF
CDR3nt: TGTGCCAGTAGTCCTTCCGGGACAGCAGTTAGCGGGGGGATGTCAGATACGCAGTATTTT

j_gene: TRBJ1-5
d_gene: .
v_gene: TRBV14
abundance: .
CDR3aa: CASSQELRGPQHF
CDR3nt: TGTGCCAGCAGCCAAGAACTACGAGGGCCCCAGCATTTT